This TCR beta chain originates from a study of metastatic and nonmetastatic thyroid tumors. Study summary: Both malignant and benign thyroid patients supplied peripheral blood and tumor or nodule tissue samples, across which the repertoires of these patients were then compared.

The V gene's germline CDR1 is LNHNV and CDR2 YYDKDF (reference sequence). The CDR3 is made up of 16 amino acids. The V and J ends lost 1 base and 4 bases, in that order; junction bases with no gene match: 3. In the original analysis: Built for papillary thyroid cancer, a distant-metastasis classifier drew on CDR3 differences across clinicopathological groups. TCRdb reanalyzed the PCR reads via MiXCR. The authors' filters were not applied to this entry. Here the sample spans roughly 40,000 clones, approximately 15% being singletons. This clone has a count of ten or more. Antigen: not known. Findings and caveats of the study: In both blood and tumor samples, TCR beta diversity was reported significantly higher for malignant than benign nodules.

Thyroid surgery took place with no prior treatment in any patient. The sequenced sample consisted of blood. J is TRBJ2-2 and V is TRBV15; 10 positions agree with TRBD2. This sequence originates from a female donor with papillary thyroid cancer or a benign thyroid nodule (not recorded which). Some clones in this sample may be carry-over from other donors' samples. CDR3 coding DNA: TGTGCCACCAGCAGAGCTAGCGGGAGCGGCACCGGGGAGCTGTTTTTT. Protein sequence: CATSRASGSGTGELFF.